The 31 T cell receptor beta chains below were found in one sample sequenced in a study of T-cell reconstitution after alpha-beta-depleted transplantation in children. Preparation of the TCRbeta library involved a method that used unique molecular identifiers. TCRdb re-called the PCR reads through MiXCR, storing one row per CDR3 protein. The sample carries fewer than 550,000 distinct CDR3 sequences, more than 9.5% recorded once. The source material was PBMCs, mostly from graft donor cells, sampled 180 days after TCRalphabeta/CD19-depleted stem cell transplant. The receptors were sampled from a female patient between 2 and 15 years old who had a stem cell transplant for aplastic anemia, so the T cells may come from the graft donor.

The chain links TRBV3-1 to TRBJ2-5; 8 bases are shared with TRBD2. This CDR3 region has 16 residues. The germline V gene encodes CDR1 LGHDT and CDR2 YNNKEL (reference sequence). The J segment lost 6 bases and the V segment lost 1 base, leaving 10 bases of the junction unmatched. CDR3 loop: CASSQAGGPSEKTQYF. The CDR3 nucleotides are TGTGCCAGCAGCCAAGCGGGAGGGCCGAGTGAGAAGACCCAGTACTTC.

The sample holds many counts of this clonotype. The chain couples TRBV13 to TRBJ1-2; the D gene is possibly TRBD1 (5 bases). The CDR3 extends over 14 amino acids. The germline V and J ends were trimmed by 1 base and 5 bases, with 11 bases remaining between them. Germline lookup yields CDR1 PRHDT and CDR2 FYEKMQ (reference sequence). CDR3 bases: TGTGCCAGCAGCTTAGTCTGGACACCTTATGGCTACACCTTC. Translating it yields CASSLVWTPYGYTF.

This clonotype has only a few counts. Here the CDR3 DNA reads TGTGCCAGCAGGAACAGGGGACTAGCGGTCAACACCGGGGAGCTGTTTTTT. Residues: CASRNRGLAVNTGELFF. V usage is TRBV6-1 and J usage is TRBJ2-2, with TRBD2 matching 11 bases. The CDR3 spans 17 residues. Trimming at V came to 6 bases and at J to 2 bases, leaving 8 bases not matched to a gene. The germline gives CDR1 MNHNS, CDR2 SASEGT.

This clonotype was detected only once. This may arise from a read error, as a much more abundant clone is one base away. J is TRBJ2-4 and V is TRBV20-1; possible D gene TRBD1, 6 bases. Germline CDR1 reads DFQATT; CDR2 reads SNEGSKA (reference sequence). The CDR3 extends over 13 amino acids. This CDR3 reads CSTKDRAKNSQYF. For the CDR3, the DNA is TGCAGTACAAAGGACAGAGCCAAAAACAGTCAGTACTTC.

The chain joins TRBV14 to TRBJ2-1, with 7 bases lining up with TRBD2. V shed 6 bases and J 8 bases; nucleotides not matched to a gene: 16. The CDR3 runs to 16 residues. Germline CDR1 and CDR2: SGHDN and FVKESK. In DNA form, the CDR3 reads TGTGCCAGCAGTCTTACGCTAGCGGTAGGGGTGGATGAGCAGTTCTTC. Protein: CASSLTLAVGVDEQFF.

This clonotype was found many times. This chain uses TRBV12-3 or TRBV12-4 with TRBJ2-2; TRBD1 matches at 8 bases. J lost 7 bases, V lost 4 bases, and 8 bases had no gene match. The CDR3 is made up of 15 amino acids. The CDR3 DNA is TGTGCCAGCAGTTCCGTGGACAGGGATGGCGGGGAGCTGTTTTTT. Amino acids: CASSSVDRDGGELFF.

The rearrangement links TRBV12-3 or TRBV12-4 to TRBJ2-1; D is perhaps TRBD2 (6 bases). V lost 7 bases and J lost 6, with 13 bases in between. CDR3 length: 13 residues. CDR3 bases: TGTGCCAGCACCGCTCCCGGGGGCAATGAGCAGTTCTTC. Its protein is CASTAPGGNEQFF.

The chain employs TRBV5-1 and TRBJ2-5, with TRBD2 as a possible D gene (5 bases). From germline, CDR1 is SGHRS and CDR2 YFSETQ. CDR3 length: 15 residues. Trimming took 1 base from V and 5 from J, leaving 15 bases between them. The DNA of the CDR3 is TGCGCCAGCAGCTTGCGTTCGGGAAAGGAGGAGACCCAGTACTTC. This gives the protein CASSLRSGKEETQYF.

V gene TRBV6-4 combines with J gene TRBJ2-5; possibly TRBD2 for D (6 bases). Germline V gene data show CDR1 as MRHNA and CDR2 as SNTAGT. The CDR3 contains 15 residues. The V and J ends lost 6 bases and 1 base respectively, with 15 bases between them. The CDR3, as DNA: TGTGCCAGCAGCGCACACACCGGGGGCCAAGAGACCCAGTACTTC. Translating gives CASSAHTGGQETQYF.

The chain links TRBV29-1 to TRBJ1-1; D remains unclear. Germline-derived CDR1 and CDR2 are SQVTM and ANQGSEA. V lost 4 bases and J lost 10, with 19 bases in between. The CDR3 runs 13 residues. CDR3 coding DNA: TGCAGCGTTGTATTTCTTGTGGATAAGGGAGCTTTCTTT. Translated: CSVVFLVDKGAFF.

At least ten counts were recorded for this clonotype. This chain connects TRBV5-1 to TRBJ2-5; tentative D call: TRBD2 (5 bases). Germline lookup yields CDR1 SGHRS and CDR2 YFSETQ. Deletions cut 4 bases from V and 4 bases from J, with 14 bases between. The CDR3 runs to 14 residues. CDR3 region: CASSPAQGGETQYF. DNA for the CDR3: TGCGCCAGCAGCCCGGCGCAAGGAGGAGAGACCCAGTACTTC.

The sample holds many counts of this clonotype. This chain uses TRBV21-1 with TRBJ2-6. TRBV21-1 is deemed a pseudogene. CDR3 length: 18 amino acids. CDR3 sequence: CASSKDHAGRSGANVLTF. CDR3 DNA: TGTGCCAGCAGCAAAGACCACGCCGGGAGGTCTGGGGCCAACGTCCTGACTTTC.

Concerning this clonotype: One junction end does not reproduce the germline sequence, and a read error may be involved. The rearrangement uses TRBV29-1 and TRBJ1-4, with D tentatively TRBD1 (6 bases). The CDR3 has 11 amino acids. CDR1 is SQVTM and CDR2 is ANQGSEA in the germline V gene. The CDR3 DNA reads TGCAGCGTTGTCAACAGGGAAAGACTGTTTTTT. Its translation is CSVVNRERLFF. The full variable domain, with the rest looked up from reference TRBV29-1 and TRBJ1-4, is SAVISQKPSRDICQRGTSLTIQCQVDSQVTMMFWYRQQPGQSLTLIATANQGSEATYESGFVIDKFPISRPNLTFSTLTVSNMSPEDSSIYLCSVVNRERLFFGSGTQLSVL.

This clonotype came up a few times. The V and J genes are TRBV3-1 and TRBJ1-1; D not resolved. The CDR3 has 13 residues. The germline V gene has CDR1 LGHDT and CDR2 YNNKEL (reference sequence). V was clipped by 4 bases and J by 6 bases, with 12 bases between them. The CDR3 here is CASSLTRAAEAFF. The CDR3 nucleotides read TGTGCCAGCAGCCTAACCCGGGCGGCTGAAGCTTTCTTT. The full variable domain, completed using reference TRBV3-1 and TRBJ1-1, is DTAVSQTPKYLVTQMGNDKSIKCEQNLGHDTMYWYKQDSKKFLKIMFSYNNKELIINETVPNRFSPKSPDKAHLNLHINSLELGDSAVYFCASSLTRAAEAFFGQGTRLTVV.

There are many counts of this clonotype. The chain uses TRBV12-3 or TRBV12-4 and TRBJ2-5; unclear D gene. Trimming pared 5 bases from V and 3 bases from J, leaving 13 bases between. This CDR3 region has 14 residues. Written as DNA, the CDR3 is TGTGCCAGCAGTACCTCGACAAGAAAAGAGACCCAGTACTTC. Its protein is CASSTSTRKETQYF.

This clonotype was found a few times. This chain connects TRBV15 to TRBJ2-7, with unresolved D. The CDR3 length is 13 residues. CDR1 and CDR2 from the germline V gene are LNHNV and YYDKDF (reference sequence). The V end was cut by 0 bases, the J end by 7 bases, with 10 bases between. As DNA, the CDR3 is TGTGCCACCAGCAGAGATAACCAAAGAGAGCAGTACGTC. Translation gives CATSRDNQREQYV.

This clonotype was observed a handful of times. The chain is built from TRBV27 and TRBJ1-1; D uncertain. Germline CDR1 is MNHEY and CDR2 is SMNVEV (reference sequence). Deletions cut 4 bases from V and 6 bases from J, with 18 bases between. This CDR3 is built from 15 residues. In DNA form, the CDR3 reads TGTGCCAGCAGTTCCCTAAAGGGCTTGGGTGCTGAAGCTTTCTTT. Translating it yields CASSSLKGLGAEAFF.

The chain is built from TRBV7-3 and TRBJ1-1; 7 nucleotides line up with TRBD1. This CDR3 comprises 15 residues. CDR1 is SGHTA, CDR2 FQGTGA, per germline. V lost 5 bases to trimming and J lost 8 bases; unmatched junction nucleotides: 14. CDR3 sequence: CASSPRDSPTLEAFF. The CDR3 bases are TGTGCCAGCAGCCCTCGGGACAGCCCAACACTGGAAGCTTTCTTT.

The chain recombines TRBV28 with TRBJ2-2, with D possibly TRBD2 on 6 matching bases. Germline V gives CDR1 MDHEN, CDR2 SYDVKM. V lost 4 bases and J 5 bases, leaving 14 bases between the germline ends. This CDR3 spans 15 amino acids. The CDR3 DNA reads TGTGCCAGCAGTTCCAAGACTAGTTTTACCGGGGAGCTGTTTTTT. It is translated as CASSSKTSFTGELFF.

This clonotype has just a few counts. J is TRBJ2-7 and V is TRBV19; D ambiguous. Trimming stripped 5 bases from V and 0 bases from J, with 11 bases between. The CDR3 has 14 amino acids. The germline gives CDR1 LNHDA, CDR2 SQIVND (reference sequence). The CDR3 DNA reads TGTGCCAGTAGTCCCTACCCTTACTCCTACGAGCAGTACTTC. Translation: CASSPYPYSYEQYF.

This clonotype showed up just a few times. The genes are TRBV12-3 or TRBV12-4 and TRBJ1-5; D gene unclear. Between the trimmed V and J ends, which lost 6 bases and 4 bases, there was a span of 13 bases. CDR3 length: 14 residues. CDR3 protein: CASRGSYENQPQHF. The CDR3 DNA reads TGTGCCAGCAGGGGGAGCTATGAGAATCAGCCCCAGCATTTT.

This clonotype was seen repeatedly, ten times or more. The rearrangement uses TRBV4-3 and TRBJ1-6; TRBD1 matches at 7 bases. The CDR3 is 15 amino acids. After removal of 1 base from V and 11 bases from J, the junction contained 8 bases not matched to a gene. Germline V gene sequence: CDR1 LGHNA, CDR2 YSLEER. The CDR3 is CASSQGGTALTPLHF. The CDR3 DNA follows: TGCGCCAGCAGCCAAGGTGGGACAGCACTTACACCCCTCCACTTT.

This clonotype was detected ten times or more. J is TRBJ2-3 and V is TRBV20-1; 7 bases line up with TRBD1. This CDR3 is built from 16 residues. The V gene's germline CDR1 is DFQATT and CDR2 SNEGSKA (reference sequence). Unmatched junction bases numbered 11, after V lost 5 bases and J lost 0 bases. The CDR3 DNA sequence: TGCAGTGCTGTCAGAGGGACAGTATCTAGCACAGATACGCAGTATTTT. The encoded protein is CSAVRGTVSSTDTQYF.

The V and J genes are TRBV19 and TRBJ2-7; TRBD2 matches at 11 bases. Trimming removed 3 bases from V and 4 bases from J; junction bases left unmatched: 5. Germline V CDR1 and CDR2: LNHDA, SQIVND (reference sequence). The CDR3 contains 15 residues. The CDR3 reads CASSISPSGRYEQYF. The CDR3 DNA reads as TGTGCCAGTAGTATCAGCCCTAGCGGGAGGTACGAGCAGTACTTC.

This clonotype was counted many times. This sequence joins TRBV7-3 and TRBJ2-2; 7 nucleotides align to TRBD2. The CDR3 is 14 residues long. Per germline, CDR1 SGHTA and CDR2 FQGTGA. Losses at the gene ends were 1 base for V and 5 bases for J; bases not matched to a gene: 1. CDR3 residues: CASSLNGRTGELFF. The CDR3 nucleotides are TGTGCCAGCAGCTTAAACGGGAGGACCGGGGAGCTGTTTTTT. Full variable domain (outside the CDR3, taken from reference TRBV7-3 and TRBJ2-2): GAGVSQTPSNKVTEKGKYVELRCDPISGHTALYWYRQSLGQGPEFLIYFQGTGAADDSGLPNDRFFAVRPEGSVSTLKIQRTERGDSAVYLCASSLNGRTGELFFGEGSRLTVL.

This clonotype was seen a handful of times. CDR3 sequence (DNA): TGTGCCAGCAGTTCTCGTCAGGCGGGCTACGAGCAGTACTTC. Translating it yields CASSSRQAGYEQYF. V gene TRBV6-5 combines with J gene TRBJ2-7; D might be TRBD2 (5 bases). Germline V gives CDR1 MNHEY, CDR2 SVGAGI. The V and J ends lost 4 bases and 3 bases respectively, with 13 bases between them. CDR3 length: 14 amino acids.

CDR3: CASSVDGRAVVADTQYF. The CDR3 nucleotides read TGCGCCAGCAGCGTTGACGGGAGGGCCGTTGTGGCAGATACGCAGTATTTT. This chain connects TRBV4-1 to TRBJ2-3, with 8 bases lining up with TRBD2. The V segment lost 5 bases and the J segment 4 bases; nucleotides outside the gene matches: 14. CDR1 and CDR2 (germline): MGHRA, YSYEKL. The CDR3 covers 17 residues.

This chain uses TRBV6-5 with TRBJ1-5, with a possible D match to TRBD1 (6 bases). This CDR3 is 15 amino acids long. Germline V gene data show CDR1 as MNHEY and CDR2 as SVGAGI. V was pared by 6 bases and J by 0 bases, with 12 bases between. The chain's CDR3 is CASRPRDNSNQPQHF. The CDR3 nucleotides are TGTGCCAGCAGACCCAGGGACAATAGCAATCAGCCCCAGCATTTT.

This clonotype came up a few times. V and J are TRBV20-1 and TRBJ1-1, with D perhaps matching TRBD1 (5 bases). Germline loops: CDR1 DFQATT, CDR2 SNEGSKA (reference sequence). This CDR3 contains 11 residues. V was cut by 6 bases and J by 8 bases, with 13 bases left in between. CDR3 sequence (DNA): TGCAGTGCGCGTGAGGGACGGGAAGCTTTCTTT. Protein product: CSAREGREAFF.

Remarks on this clonotype: A much larger clone differs by one base, so this may be a read error. This chain uses TRBV7-2 with TRBJ2-7; D is uncertain. Trimming stripped 5 bases from V and 3 bases from J, with 8 bases between. Germline V lookup: CDR1 SGHTA, CDR2 FQGNSA. The CDR3 consists of 12 residues. CDR3 coding DNA: TGTGCCAGCAGCCCCGGCTTCTACGAGCAGTACTTC. This gives the protein CASSPGFYEQYF.

The rearrangement uses TRBV15 and TRBJ2-7; weak D call: TRBD2 (6 bases). The V gene lost 8 bases and the J gene lost 3 bases, with 11 bases spanning the gap. Germline values: CDR1 LNHNV, CDR2 YYDKDF (reference sequence). The CDR3 loop spans 12 amino acids. The CDR3 bases are TGTGCCACCGGCGGCGGGAACTACGAGCAGTACGTC. Translated: CATGGGNYEQYV.